This entry describes one T cell receptor (beta chain). Its antigen is not known. Germline-derived CDR1 and CDR2 are MNHEY and SMNVEV (reference sequence). This CDR3 contains 13 residues. Trimming took off 8 bases at V and 2 bases at J, with 12 bases between the two ends. This donor's file did not include a recorded CMV serostatus. This sample was included in a study of cytomegalovirus exposure and HLA in healthy donors. The study ran its PCR with 60 Vbeta and 13 Jbeta primers. Profiled with immunoSEQ multiplex PCR; TCRdb holds only in-frame clones, not every one. Of some 140,000 clones in the sample, 65% to 80% were seen once. Study outcomes and limitations: It was only CMV serostatus that was available as immune exposure information.

The chain employs TRBV27 and TRBJ2-5, with D possibly matching TRBD2 (6 bases). The TCR originated in a human donor in good health. Sequencing used PBMCs. CDR3 coding DNA: TGTGCCAGCGGCCCGGAGGGACAAGAGACCCAGTACTTC. Its translation is CASGPEGQETQYF.